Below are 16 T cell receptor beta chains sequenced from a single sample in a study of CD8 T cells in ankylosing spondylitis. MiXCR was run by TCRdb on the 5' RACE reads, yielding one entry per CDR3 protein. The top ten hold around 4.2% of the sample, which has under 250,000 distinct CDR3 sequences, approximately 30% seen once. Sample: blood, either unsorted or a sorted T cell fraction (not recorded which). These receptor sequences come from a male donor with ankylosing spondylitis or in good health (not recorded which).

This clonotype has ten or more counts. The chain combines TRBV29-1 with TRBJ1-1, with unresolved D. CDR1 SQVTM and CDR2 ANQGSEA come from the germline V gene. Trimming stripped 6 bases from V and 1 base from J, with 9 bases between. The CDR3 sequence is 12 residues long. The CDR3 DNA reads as TGCAGCGTGTCCCACAGGAACACTGAAGCTTTCTTT. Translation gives CSVSHRNTEAFF.

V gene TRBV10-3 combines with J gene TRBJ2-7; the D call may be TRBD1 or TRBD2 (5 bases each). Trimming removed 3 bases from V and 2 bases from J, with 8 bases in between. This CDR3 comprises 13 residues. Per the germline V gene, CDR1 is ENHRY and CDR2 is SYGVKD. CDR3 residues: CAISERGPYEQYF. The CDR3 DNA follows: TGTGCCATCAGTGAACGGGGCCCCTACGAGCAGTACTTC.

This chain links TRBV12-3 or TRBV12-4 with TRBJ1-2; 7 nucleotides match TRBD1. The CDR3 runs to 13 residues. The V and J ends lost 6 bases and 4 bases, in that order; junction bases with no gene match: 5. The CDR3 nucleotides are TGTGCCAGCAGACCGACAGGGTTCTATGGCTACACCTTC. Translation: CASRPTGFYGYTF.

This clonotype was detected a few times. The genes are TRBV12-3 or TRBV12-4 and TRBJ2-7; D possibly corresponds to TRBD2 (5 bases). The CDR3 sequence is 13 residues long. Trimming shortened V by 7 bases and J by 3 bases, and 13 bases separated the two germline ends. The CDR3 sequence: CASTQREVYEQYF. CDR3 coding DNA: TGTGCCAGCACCCAACGGGAAGTCTACGAGCAGTACTTC.

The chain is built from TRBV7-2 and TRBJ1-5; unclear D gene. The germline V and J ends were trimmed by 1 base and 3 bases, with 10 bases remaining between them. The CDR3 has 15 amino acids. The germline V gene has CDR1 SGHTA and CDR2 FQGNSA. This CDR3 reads CASSLDGRINQPQHF. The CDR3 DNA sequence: TGTGCCAGCAGCTTAGATGGGAGAATCAATCAGCCCCAGCATTTT.

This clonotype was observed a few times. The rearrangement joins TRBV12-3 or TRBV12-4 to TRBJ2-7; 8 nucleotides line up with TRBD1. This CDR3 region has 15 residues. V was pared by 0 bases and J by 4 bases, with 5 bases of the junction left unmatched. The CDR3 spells CASSLATGGKYEQYF. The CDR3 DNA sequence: TGTGCCAGCAGTTTAGCTACAGGGGGAAAGTACGAGCAGTACTTC.

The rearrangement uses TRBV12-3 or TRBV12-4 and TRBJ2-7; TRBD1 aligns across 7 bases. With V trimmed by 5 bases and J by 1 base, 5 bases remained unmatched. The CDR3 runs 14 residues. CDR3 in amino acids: CASSPGQQSYEQYF. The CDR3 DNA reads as TGTGCCAGCAGTCCGGGACAGCAATCCTACGAGCAGTACTTC.

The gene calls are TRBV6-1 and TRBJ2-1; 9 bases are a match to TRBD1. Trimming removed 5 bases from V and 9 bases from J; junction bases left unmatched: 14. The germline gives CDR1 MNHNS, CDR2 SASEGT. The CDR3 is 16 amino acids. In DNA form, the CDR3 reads TGTGCCAGCAGTAAGAGCGGACAGGGGTATAACGGTGAGCAGTTCTTC. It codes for CASSKSGQGYNGEQFF.

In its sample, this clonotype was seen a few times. CDR3 coding DNA: TGTGCCAGCAACGGACAGTACGTACAGTTGGAAGATACGCAGTATTTT. Translation: CASNGQYVQLEDTQYF. This chain joins TRBV7-9 and TRBJ2-3; a weak D match, TRBD1 (6 bases). CDR1 SEHNR and CDR2 FQNEAQ come from the germline V gene (reference sequence). V was trimmed by 7 bases and J by 5 bases, leaving 22 bases between them. CDR3 length equals 16 residues.

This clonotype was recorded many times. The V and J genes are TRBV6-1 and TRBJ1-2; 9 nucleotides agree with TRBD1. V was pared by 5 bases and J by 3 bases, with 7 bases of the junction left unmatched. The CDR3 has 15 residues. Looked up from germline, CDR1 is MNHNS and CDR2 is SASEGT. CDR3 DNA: TGTGCCAGCAGTCCCTCCGGGACAGGGTACTATGGCTACACCTTC. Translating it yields CASSPSGTGYYGYTF.

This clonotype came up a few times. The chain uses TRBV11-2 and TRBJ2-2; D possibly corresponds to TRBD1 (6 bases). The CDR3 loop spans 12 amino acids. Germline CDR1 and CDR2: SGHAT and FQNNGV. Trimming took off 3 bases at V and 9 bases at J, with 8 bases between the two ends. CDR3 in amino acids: CASSFRGRELFF. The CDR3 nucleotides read TGTGCCAGCAGCTTCAGGGGTCGGGAGCTGTTTTTT.

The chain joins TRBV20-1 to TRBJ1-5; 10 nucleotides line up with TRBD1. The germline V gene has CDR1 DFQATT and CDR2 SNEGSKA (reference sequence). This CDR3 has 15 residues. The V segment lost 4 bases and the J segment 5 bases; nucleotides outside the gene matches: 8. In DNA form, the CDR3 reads TGCAGTGCTATCCAGACCGGGACAGGGGATCAGCCCCAGCATTTT. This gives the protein CSAIQTGTGDQPQHF.

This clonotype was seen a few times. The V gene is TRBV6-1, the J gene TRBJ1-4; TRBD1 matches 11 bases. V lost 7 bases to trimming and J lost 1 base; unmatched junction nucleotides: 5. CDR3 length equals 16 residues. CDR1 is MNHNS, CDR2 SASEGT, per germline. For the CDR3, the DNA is TGTGCCAGCATACCGGACAGGGGGCAAACTAATGAAAAACTGTTTTTT. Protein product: CASIPDRGQTNEKLFF.

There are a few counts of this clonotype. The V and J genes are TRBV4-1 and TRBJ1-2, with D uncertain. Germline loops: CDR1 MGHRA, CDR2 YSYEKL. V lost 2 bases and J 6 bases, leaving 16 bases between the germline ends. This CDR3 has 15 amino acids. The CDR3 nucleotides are TGCGCCAGCAGCCAACCTACACTGTCAAAGAATGGCTACACCTTC. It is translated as CASSQPTLSKNGYTF.

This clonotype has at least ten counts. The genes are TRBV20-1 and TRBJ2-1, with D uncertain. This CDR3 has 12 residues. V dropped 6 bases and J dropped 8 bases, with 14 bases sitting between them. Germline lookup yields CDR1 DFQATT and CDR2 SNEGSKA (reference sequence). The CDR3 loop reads CSAETWLDEQFF. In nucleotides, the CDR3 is TGCAGTGCCGAAACCTGGTTGGATGAGCAGTTCTTC.

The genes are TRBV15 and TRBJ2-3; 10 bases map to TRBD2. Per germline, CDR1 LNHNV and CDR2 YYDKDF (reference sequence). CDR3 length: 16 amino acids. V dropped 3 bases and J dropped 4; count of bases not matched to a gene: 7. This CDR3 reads CATSSWPSGGADTQYF. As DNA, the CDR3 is TGTGCCACCAGCAGTTGGCCTAGCGGGGGCGCAGATACGCAGTATTTT.